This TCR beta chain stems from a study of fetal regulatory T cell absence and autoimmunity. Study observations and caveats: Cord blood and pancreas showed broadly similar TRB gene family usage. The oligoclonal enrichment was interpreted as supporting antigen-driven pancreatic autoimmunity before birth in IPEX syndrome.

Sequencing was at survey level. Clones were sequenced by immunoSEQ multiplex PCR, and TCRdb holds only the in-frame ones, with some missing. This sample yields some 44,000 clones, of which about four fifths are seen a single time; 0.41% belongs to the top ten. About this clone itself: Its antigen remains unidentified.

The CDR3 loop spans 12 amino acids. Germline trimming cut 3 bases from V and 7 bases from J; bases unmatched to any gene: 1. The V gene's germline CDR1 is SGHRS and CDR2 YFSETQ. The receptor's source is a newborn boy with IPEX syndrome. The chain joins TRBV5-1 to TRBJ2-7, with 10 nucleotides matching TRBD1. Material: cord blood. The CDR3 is CASSWDRGEQYF. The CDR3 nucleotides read TGCGCCAGCAGCTGGGACAGGGGTGAGCAGTACTTC.